A single sample gave rise to the 9 T cell receptor beta chains below, sequenced in a study of early T cells in non-severe SARS-CoV-2 infection. TCRdb re-called the 5' RACE reads through MiXCR, storing one row per CDR3 protein. Here the sample spans about 94,000 distinct CDR3 sequences, less than 15% being singletons. The source material was whole blood. The receptor set was obtained from an adult who was a healthcare worker with PCR-confirmed SARS-CoV-2 infection or an uninfected control (not recorded which).

This clonotype occurred once. A much larger clone lies a single base off, so this may be a read error. The chain carries TRBV6-5 and TRBJ2-5, with 8 bases aligning to TRBD2. This CDR3 is built from 13 residues. Germline CDR1 is MNHEY and CDR2 is SVGAGI. The V gene end was trimmed by 9 bases and the J gene end by 7 bases; junction bases not matched to a gene: 10. DNA for the CDR3: TGTGCCAGAAGACCGGACAGCGGGGGGACCCAGTACTTC. Protein product: CARRPDSGGTQYF.

This clonotype was detected only a few times. The chain combines TRBV3-1 with TRBJ1-4; a possible D gene is TRBD1 (6 bases). The CDR3 is made up of 15 amino acids. V was trimmed by 4 bases and J by 0 bases, leaving 9 bases between them. The germline V gene has CDR1 LGHDT and CDR2 YNNKEL (reference sequence). The CDR3 region has the DNA TGTGCCAGCAGCCTACAGGGTACAACTAATGAAAAACTGTTTTTT. Translating it yields CASSLQGTTNEKLFF. The complete variable domain, with remaining parts taken from reference TRBV3-1 and TRBJ1-4, reads DTAVSQTPKYLVTQMGNDKSIKCEQNLGHDTMYWYKQDSKKFLKIMFSYNNKELIINETVPNRFSPKSPDKAHLNLHINSLELGDSAVYFCASSLQGTTNEKLFFGSGTQLSVL.

Comments on this clonotype: This may arise from a read error, as a much more abundant clone is one base away. The chain carries TRBV5-1 and TRBJ2-1; 12 bases are a match to TRBD2. Germline assignment: CDR1 SGHRS and CDR2 YFSETQ. The CDR3 runs to 17 residues. Here the CDR3 DNA reads TGCGCCAGCAGCTCTAGCGGGGGGGTCCGGTCCTACAATGAGCGGTTCTTC. It is translated as CASSSSGGVRSYNERFF.

This clonotype has a count of ten or more. The chain is built from TRBV10-2 and TRBJ2-3, with 11 bases lining up with TRBD2. The CDR3 runs 18 residues. Unmatched junction bases numbered 7, after V lost 0 bases and J lost 2 bases. The germline V gene encodes CDR1 WSHSY and CDR2 SAAADI. The DNA of the CDR3 is TGCGCCAGCAGTGAGTCCACCCCTAGCGGGGGGAACACAGATACGCAGTATTTT. Protein product: CASSESTPSGGNTDTQYF.

This clonotype was picked up many times. The chain carries TRBV28 and TRBJ1-5; D gene uncertain. The germline V and J ends were trimmed by 3 bases and 9 bases, with 6 bases remaining between them. Germline V gives CDR1 MDHEN, CDR2 SYDVKM. This CDR3 spans 11 amino acids. The CDR3 sequence is CASSFFGPQHF. The CDR3 region has the DNA TGTGCCAGCAGTTTTTTTGGGCCCCAGCATTTT.

The chain employs TRBV20-1 and TRBJ2-3; 7 nucleotides match TRBD2. J gave up 1 base and V 6 bases, and 7 bases lay outside the gene matches. This CDR3 has 14 amino acids. Germline CDR1 and CDR2: DFQATT and SNEGSKA (reference sequence). CDR3 amino acids: CSARGGTRTDTQYF. The CDR3 bases are TGCAGTGCGCGCGGGGGAACCCGCACAGATACGCAGTATTTT.

This clonotype was observed a handful of times. This sequence joins TRBV6-5 and TRBJ2-7, with D uncertain. The CDR3 extends over 14 amino acids. Germline V gene data show CDR1 as MNHEY and CDR2 as SVGAGI. The V and J ends lost 2 bases and 2 bases respectively, with 10 bases between them. The CDR3 loop reads CASSYRIPPYEQYF. The CDR3 region has the DNA TGTGCCAGCAGTTACCGTATTCCCCCCTACGAGCAGTACTTC.

The CDR3 reads CASSPQTGRNSYEQYF. CDR3 nucleotides: TGCGCCAGCAGCCCCCAGACAGGGAGAAACTCCTACGAGCAGTACTTC. This sequence joins TRBV5-1 and TRBJ2-7, with 7 nucleotides matching TRBD1. The CDR3 extends over 16 amino acids. J lost 0 bases, V lost 4 bases, and 10 bases had no gene match. CDR1 SGHRS and CDR2 YFSETQ come from the germline V gene. The full variable domain, its missing parts supplied by reference TRBV5-1 and TRBJ2-7, is KAGVTQTPRYLIKTRGQQVTLSCSPISGHRSVSWYQQTPGQGLQFLFEYFSETQRNKGNFPGRFSGRQFSNSRSEMNVSTLELGDSALYLCASSPQTGRNSYEQYFGPGTRLTVT.

In DNA form, the CDR3 reads TGTGCCAGCACCGTATTAGGGGGGGGGACTGAAGCTTTCTTT. Its protein is CASTVLGGGTEAFF. The gene calls are TRBV2 and TRBJ1-1; D is possibly TRBD1 (6 bases). The CDR3 is 14 residues long. V was pared by 7 bases and J by 5 bases, with 17 bases between. The germline gives CDR1 SNHLY, CDR2 FYNNEI.